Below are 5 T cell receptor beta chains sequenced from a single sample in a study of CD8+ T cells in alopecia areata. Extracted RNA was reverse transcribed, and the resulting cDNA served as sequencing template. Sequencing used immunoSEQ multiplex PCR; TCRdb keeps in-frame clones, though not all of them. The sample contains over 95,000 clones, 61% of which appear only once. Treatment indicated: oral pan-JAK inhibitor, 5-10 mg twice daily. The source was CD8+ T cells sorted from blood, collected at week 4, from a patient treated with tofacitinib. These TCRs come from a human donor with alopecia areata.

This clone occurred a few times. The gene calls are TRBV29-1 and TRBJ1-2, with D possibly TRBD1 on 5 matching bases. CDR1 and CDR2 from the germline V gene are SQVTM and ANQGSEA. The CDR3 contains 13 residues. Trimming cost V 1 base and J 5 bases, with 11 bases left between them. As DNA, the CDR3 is TGCAGCGTTGAAGGAGGGGCCTTTTATGGCTACACCTTC. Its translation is CSVEGGAFYGYTF.

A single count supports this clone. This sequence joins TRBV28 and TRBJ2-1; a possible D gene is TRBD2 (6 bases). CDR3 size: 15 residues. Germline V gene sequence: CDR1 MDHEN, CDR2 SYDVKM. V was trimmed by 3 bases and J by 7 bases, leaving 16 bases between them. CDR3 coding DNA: TGTGCCAGCAGTTTTCGGGGGAAGCTAGAGAATGAGCAGTTCTTC. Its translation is CASSFRGKLENEQFF.

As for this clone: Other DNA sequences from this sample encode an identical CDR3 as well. The CDR3 protein is CASSDAGGNGYTF. CDR3 in DNA: TGTGCCAGCAGTGACGCGGGAGGAAATGGCTACACCTTC. The chain has TRBV25-1 and TRBJ1-2; no reliable D call. Per the germline V gene, CDR1 is MGHDK and CDR2 is SYGVNS. The CDR3 is 13 amino acids. Trimming took off 3 bases at V and 6 bases at J, with 11 bases between the two ends.

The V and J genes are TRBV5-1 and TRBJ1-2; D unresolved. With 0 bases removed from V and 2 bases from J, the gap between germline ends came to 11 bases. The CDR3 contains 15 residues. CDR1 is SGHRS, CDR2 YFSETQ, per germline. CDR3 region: CASSLVFIINYGYTF. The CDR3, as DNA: TGCGCCAGCAGCTTGGTCTTCATTATCAACTATGGCTACACCTTC.

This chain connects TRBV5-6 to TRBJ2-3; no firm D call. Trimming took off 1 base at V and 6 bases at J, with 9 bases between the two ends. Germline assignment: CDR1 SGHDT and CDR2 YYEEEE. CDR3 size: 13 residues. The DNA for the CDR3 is TGTGCCAGCAGCTTGTGGGGTGGGGATACGCAGTATTTT. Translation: CASSLWGGDTQYF.